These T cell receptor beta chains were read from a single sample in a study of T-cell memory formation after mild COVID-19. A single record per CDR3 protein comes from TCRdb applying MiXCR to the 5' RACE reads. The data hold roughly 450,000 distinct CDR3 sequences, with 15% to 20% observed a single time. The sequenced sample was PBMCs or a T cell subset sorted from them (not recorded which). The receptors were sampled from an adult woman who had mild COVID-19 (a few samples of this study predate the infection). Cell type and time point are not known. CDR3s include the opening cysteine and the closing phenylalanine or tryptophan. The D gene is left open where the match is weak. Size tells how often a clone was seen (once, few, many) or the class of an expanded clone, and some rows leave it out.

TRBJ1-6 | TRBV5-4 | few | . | TGTGCCAGCAGCCGGGTAGGGTCGGGTTCACCCCTCCACTTT | CASSRVGSGSPLHF
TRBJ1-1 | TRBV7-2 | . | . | TGTGCCAGCAGCATCGGGCCGAACACTGAAGCTTTCTTT | CASSIGPNTEAFF
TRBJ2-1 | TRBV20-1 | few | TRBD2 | TGCAGTGCTAGAGATGGACTAGCATCACCCCATGAGCAGTTCTTC | CSARDGLASPHEQFF
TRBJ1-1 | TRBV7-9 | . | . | TGTGCCAGCAGCTTAGATCCAGGGGTGAACACTGAAGCTTTCTTT | CASSLDPGVNTEAFF
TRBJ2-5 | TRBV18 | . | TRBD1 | TGTGCCAGCTCACCTGGACAGGGAACGCAAGAGACCCAGTACTTC | CASSPGQGTQETQYF
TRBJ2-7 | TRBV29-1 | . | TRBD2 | TGCATCGTTGGTGCGGGAGTCGGTGGCGAGCAGTACTTC | CIVGAGVGGEQYF
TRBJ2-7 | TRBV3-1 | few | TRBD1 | TGTGCCAGCAGCCAGACGACGGGACAGAACGAGCAGTACTTC | CASSQTTGQNEQYF
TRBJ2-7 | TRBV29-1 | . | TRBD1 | TGCAGCGTTGTCGACAGGGGGTGGTACGAGCAGTACTTC | CSVVDRGWYEQYF
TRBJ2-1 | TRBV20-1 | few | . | TGCAGTGCGACTGAAACGGGGGCGTACAATGAGCAGTTCTTC | CSATETGAYNEQFF
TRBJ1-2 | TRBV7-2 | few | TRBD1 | TGTGCCAGCAGCCAGGGACAGGGGAGGTGGAACTATGGCTACACCTTC | CASSQGQGRWNYGYTF
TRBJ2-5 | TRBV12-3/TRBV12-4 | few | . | TGTGCCAGCAGGAAGGGGGGGACGGGAGAGACCCAGTACTTC | CASRKGGTGETQYF
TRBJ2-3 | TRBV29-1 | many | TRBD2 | TGCAGCGTAGGTGGCGGGAGGGATACGCAGTATTTT | CSVGGGRDTQYF
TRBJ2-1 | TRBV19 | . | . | TGTGCCAGTAGTATTAGGGGGTCCTACAATGAGCAGTTCTTC | CASSIRGSYNEQFF
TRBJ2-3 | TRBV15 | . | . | TGTGCCACCAGGCCCGGCAGGGAATCAGATACGCAGTATTTT | CATRPGRESDTQYF
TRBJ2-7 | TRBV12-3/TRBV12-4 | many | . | TGTGCCAGCAGTCCCCGCTACGAGCAGTACTTC | CASSPRYEQYF
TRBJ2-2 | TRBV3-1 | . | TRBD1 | TGTGCCAGCAGCCAAGATCCCCTGGACAGGGTTTGGGACGGGGAGCTGTTTTTT | CASSQDPLDRVWDGELFF
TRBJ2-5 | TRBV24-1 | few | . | TGTGCCACCAGTGATAGGCGGGTCCAAGAGACCCAGTACTTC | CATSDRRVQETQYF